Listed here are 27 T cell receptor beta chains from one sample, sequenced in a study of T-cell memory formation after mild COVID-19. TCRdb reanalysed the 5' RACE reads using MiXCR and keeps one entry per CDR3 protein. The table shows 470,000 or so distinct CDR3 sequences, with 18% occurring only once. Input material: PBMCs or a T cell subset sorted from them (not recorded which). Every receptor here comes from an adult woman who had mild COVID-19 (a few samples of this study predate the infection). Cell type and time point are not known.

The CDR3 loop reads CASSTRTGPRDEQYF. Written as DNA, the CDR3 is TGTGCCAGCAGCACCCGGACAGGCCCTAGGGACGAGCAGTACTTC. The V gene is TRBV11-3, the J gene TRBJ2-7, with TRBD1 matching 7 bases. V lost 5 bases and J lost 5; bases outside the gene matches: 12. Germline lookup yields CDR1 SGHNT and CDR2 YENEEA. The CDR3 covers 15 residues.

This clonotype has ten or more counts. The chain carries TRBV7-8 and TRBJ2-7; 11 nucleotides align to TRBD1. Trimming removed 3 bases from V and 2 bases from J; junction bases left unmatched: 9. CDR3 size: 17 residues. Germline V gene sequence: CDR1 SGHVS, CDR2 FQNEAQ. For the CDR3, the DNA is TGTGCCAGCAGCTTGGACAGGGGGCCCATAGGGGCCTACGAGCAGTACTTC. This codes for CASSLDRGPIGAYEQYF.

This clonotype was found a few times. This chain links TRBV7-3 with TRBJ2-2, with D possibly matching TRBD2 (5 bases). V lost 2 bases to trimming and J lost 1 base, with 8 bases between them. Germline assignment: CDR1 SGHTA and CDR2 FQGTGA. CDR3 length: 15 amino acids. CDR3 in DNA: TGTGCCAGCAGCTTAGAGCGGAGGAACACCGGGGAGCTGTTTTTT. It codes for CASSLERRNTGELFF.

The chain has TRBV20-1 and TRBJ1-1; 11 bases agree with TRBD1. Germline-derived CDR1 and CDR2 are DFQATT and SNEGSKA (reference sequence). This CDR3 region has 13 residues. J gave up 3 bases and V 6 bases, and 3 bases lay outside the gene matches. The CDR3 DNA sequence: TGCAGTGCGCGGGACAGGGGGTACACTGAAGCTTTCTTT. Amino acids: CSARDRGYTEAFF.

The chain is built from TRBV3-1 and TRBJ2-1; possibly TRBD1 or TRBD2 for D (5 bases each). The V and J ends lost 5 bases and 3 bases respectively, with 17 bases between them. Germline CDR1 LGHDT, CDR2 YNNKEL (reference sequence). The CDR3 spans 16 residues. As DNA, the CDR3 is TGTGCCAGCAGCGAGCGGACCGGGACGTACTACAATGAGCAGTTCTTC. It codes for CASSERTGTYYNEQFF.

The V call is TRBV6-2 or TRBV6-3, the J call TRBJ2-3; 9 bases are shared with TRBD2. CDR1 and CDR2 from the germline V gene are MNHEY and SVGEGT. The CDR3 has 19 residues. V lost 0 bases and J lost 2; bases outside the gene matches: 12. The CDR3 spells CASSYSLEAGGHNTDTQYF. CDR3 DNA sequence: TGTGCCAGCAGTTACTCGCTGGAGGCGGGAGGGCATAACACAGATACGCAGTATTTT.

This clonotype was seen a handful of times. The J gene is TRBJ1-2, the V gene TRBV7-3; 7 bases are a match to TRBD1. The germline V gene encodes CDR1 SGHTA and CDR2 FQGTGA. The CDR3 consists of 13 residues. Germline trimming cut 5 bases from V and 3 bases from J; bases unmatched to any gene: 3. The CDR3: CASSGQVDYGYTF. CDR3 coding DNA: TGTGCCAGCAGCGGACAGGTGGACTATGGCTACACCTTC.

This chain connects TRBV7-9 to TRBJ1-4; TRBD1 matches 8 bases. V lost 5 bases to trimming and J lost 4 bases; unmatched junction nucleotides: 6. Germline CDR1 SEHNR, CDR2 FQNEAQ (reference sequence). This CDR3 contains 15 residues. The CDR3 protein is CASSHWTGSNEKLFF. CDR3 in DNA: TGTGCCAGCAGCCACTGGACAGGGAGTAATGAAAAACTGTTTTTT.

V usage is TRBV4-3 and J usage is TRBJ1-5; no clear D gene. The V gene lost 0 bases and the J gene lost 4 bases, with 13 bases spanning the gap. This CDR3 has 16 residues. Germline CDR1 and CDR2: LGHNA and YSLEER. CDR3 coding DNA: TGCGCCAGCAGCCAAGATGTGGGAGGCAAAAATCAGCCCCAGCATTTT. Residues: CASSQDVGGKNQPQHF.

This clonotype was detected ten times or more. The CDR3 nucleotides read TGTGCCAGCAGGGTCGGGGCAGGGAAGGAGACCCAGTACTTC. Protein product: CASRVGAGKETQYF. V and J are TRBV6-6 and TRBJ2-5; perhaps D is TRBD1 or TRBD2 (5 bases each). CDR3 length: 14 residues. The germline V gene encodes CDR1 MNHNY and CDR2 SVGAGI (reference sequence). V was shortened by 6 bases and J by 5 bases, with 16 bases between the two germline ends.

The gene calls are TRBV20-1 and TRBJ1-1, with D unresolved. Germline CDR1 is DFQATT and CDR2 is SNEGSKA (reference sequence). Trimming shortened V by 6 bases and J by 4 bases, and 21 bases separated the two germline ends. The CDR3 contains 15 residues. The CDR3 sequence is CSATTGIPRGTEAFF. The CDR3 DNA follows: TGCAGTGCAACTACCGGGATCCCCCGGGGCACTGAAGCTTTCTTT.

This clonotype came up a few times. This chain uses TRBV9 with TRBJ1-5; perhaps TRBD1 as D (6 bases). The CDR3 runs 14 residues. Germline assignment: CDR1 SGDLS and CDR2 YYNGEE. The V end was cut by 10 bases, the J end by 9 bases, with 23 bases between. CDR3 nucleotide sequence: TGTGCCCCCTCCGGGGTAGGGGCACAGGGGCCCCAGCATTTT. Translating it yields CAPSGVGAQGPQHF.

The sample holds a few counts of this clonotype. The rearrangement uses TRBV6-2 or TRBV6-3 and TRBJ1-2, with 10 positions matching TRBD1. Germline V gene lookup returns CDR1 MNHEY and CDR2 SVGEGT. The CDR3 runs 15 residues. Germline trimming cut 8 bases from V and 3 bases from J; bases unmatched to any gene: 9. This CDR3 is CASCDRGLFDYGYTF. The CDR3 DNA reads as TGTGCCAGCTGCGACAGGGGGCTCTTCGACTATGGCTACACCTTC.

There are a few counts of this clonotype. The V and J genes are TRBV5-1 and TRBJ2-1; 13 nucleotides align to TRBD2. In germline, CDR1 is SGHRS, CDR2 YFSETQ. The CDR3 consists of 17 residues. V lost 5 bases, J lost 8 bases, and 13 bases stayed unmatched. The CDR3 spells CASRKPGTSGALDEQFF. The CDR3 DNA reads TGCGCCAGCAGAAAACCCGGGACTAGCGGGGCCTTGGATGAGCAGTTCTTC. Full variable domain (outside the CDR3, taken from reference TRBV5-1 and TRBJ2-1): KAGVTQTPRYLIKTRGQQVTLSCSPISGHRSVSWYQQTPGQGLQFLFEYFSETQRNKGNFPGRFSGRQFSNSRSEMNVSTLELGDSALYLCASRKPGTSGALDEQFFGPGTRLTVL.

The J gene is TRBJ2-3, the V gene TRBV4-2, with D hard to call. V was pared by 0 bases and J by 2 bases, with 12 bases between. The V gene's germline CDR1 is LGHNA and CDR2 YNFKEQ. This CDR3 region has 16 residues. The CDR3: CASSQESRRPTDTQYF. DNA for the CDR3: TGTGCCAGCAGCCAAGAATCACGGCGGCCCACAGATACGCAGTATTTT.

J is TRBJ2-7 and V is TRBV12-3 or TRBV12-4; 11 bases align to TRBD1. This CDR3 spans 14 amino acids. J was trimmed by 4 bases and V by 5 bases; bases with no gene match: 4. The chain's CDR3 is CASSRTGGGYEQYF. CDR3 coding DNA: TGTGCCAGCAGTCGGACAGGGGGCGGATACGAGCAGTACTTC.

This clonotype was found a few times. The chain combines TRBV7-9 with TRBJ2-5, with 7 bases lining up with TRBD2. The V segment lost 5 bases and the J segment 3 bases; nucleotides outside the gene matches: 3. Germline values: CDR1 SEHNR, CDR2 FQNEAQ (reference sequence). The CDR3 totals 13 residues. CDR3 region: CASSRTREETQYF. The CDR3, as DNA: TGTGCCAGCAGCCGGACTAGGGAAGAGACCCAGTACTTC.

V is TRBV9 and J is TRBJ2-1; D might be TRBD2 (6 bases). CDR3 length: 17 residues. Germline loops: CDR1 SGDLS, CDR2 YYNGEE. The V end lost 4 bases, the J end lost 8 bases, and 25 bases lay between the germline ends. This CDR3 is CASSRTWPGLPLDEQFF. The CDR3 DNA reads as TGTGCCAGCAGCCGCACCTGGCCGGGACTCCCTCTGGATGAGCAGTTCTTC.

This clonotype has a handful of counts. The chain joins TRBV29-1 to TRBJ2-3; tentative D call: TRBD2 (6 bases). V lost 7 bases and J 1 base, leaving 21 bases between the germline ends. Per germline, CDR1 SQVTM and CDR2 ANQGSEA. CDR3 length: 16 amino acids. The CDR3 loop is CSGEAGSGVGTDTQYF. The DNA of the CDR3 is TGCAGCGGTGAGGCTGGTTCGGGGGTTGGCACAGATACGCAGTATTTT.

The chain has TRBV5-1 and TRBJ2-3, with TRBD2 matching 8 bases. The trim removed 4 bases at V and 7 bases at J, leaving 11 bases unmatched. Germline V gene data show CDR1 as SGHRS and CDR2 as YFSETQ. This CDR3 is 15 amino acids long. The CDR3 here is CASSLSGEPEYTQYF. DNA of the CDR3: TGCGCCAGCAGCCTTAGCGGGGAGCCCGAATATACGCAGTATTTT.

This clonotype was counted many times. One junction end does not reproduce the germline sequence, and a read error may be involved. The genes are TRBV5-1 and TRBJ1-6; D perhaps matches TRBD1 (5 bases). The CDR3 has 14 residues. The germline gives CDR1 SGHRS, CDR2 YFSETQ. The CDR3 loop reads CASSLGQGNSPLHF. The CDR3 DNA follows: TGTGCCAGCAGCTTGGGGCAGGGAAATTCACCCCTCCACTTT.

V usage is TRBV29-1 and J usage is TRBJ2-2; a possible D gene is TRBD2 (6 bases). V was clipped by 6 bases and J by 6 bases, with 11 bases between them. CDR1 is SQVTM and CDR2 is ANQGSEA in the germline V gene. The CDR3 sequence is 12 residues long. CDR3 sequence reads: CSVWGDAGELFF. The CDR3 nucleotides read TGCAGCGTCTGGGGGGACGCCGGGGAGCTGTTTTTT.

This clonotype was detected a few times. This chain joins TRBV11-2 and TRBJ2-1; D gene ambiguous. V was pared by 0 bases and J by 0 bases, with 12 bases between. Germline CDR1 SGHAT, CDR2 FQNNGV. The CDR3 spans 17 residues. CDR3 nucleotide sequence: TGTGCCAGCAGCTTAGATATGGGGTGGAGCTCCTACAATGAGCAGTTCTTC. Amino acids: CASSLDMGWSSYNEQFF.

This clonotype was seen a handful of times. The chain combines TRBV5-5 with TRBJ2-5, with TRBD1 as a possible D gene (6 bases). Germline CDR1 SGHKS, CDR2 YYEKEE (reference sequence). The CDR3 consists of 14 residues. The V gene lost 1 base and the J gene lost 3 bases, with 10 bases spanning the gap. The CDR3 here is CASSLWAGEETQYF. The DNA of the CDR3 is TGTGCCAGCAGCTTGTGGGCAGGGGAAGAGACCCAGTACTTC.

This clonotype has only a few counts. This chain links TRBV6-2 or TRBV6-3 with TRBJ2-1; TRBD2 matches 7 bases. CDR3 size: 15 residues. CDR1 and CDR2 (germline): MNHEY, SVGEGT. The V gene end was trimmed by 6 bases and the J gene end by 8 bases; junction bases not matched to a gene: 13. The CDR3 bases are TGTGCCAGCAGCACCTGGCGGGAGCTTGGAGATGAGCAGTTCTTC. Encoded protein: CASSTWRELGDEQFF.

Only a few counts were recorded for this clonotype. V gene TRBV7-9 combines with J gene TRBJ2-3; 9 bases are shared with TRBD2. The germline V gene has CDR1 SEHNR and CDR2 FQNEAQ (reference sequence). The CDR3 runs to 15 residues. V trimming: 0 bases; J trimming: 6 bases; junction bases outside the gene matches: 4. In DNA, the CDR3 is TGTGCCAGCAGCTTAGCTAGCGGGAGTTGGGATACGCAGTATTTT. Protein sequence: CASSLASGSWDTQYF.

The rearrangement joins TRBV6-5 to TRBJ2-1; TRBD1 matches 8 bases. V lost 5 bases, J lost 7 bases, and 7 bases stayed unmatched. CDR3 length: 14 amino acids. Germline V gene sequence: CDR1 MNHEY, CDR2 SVGAGI. The CDR3 reads CASSDRTGWNEQFF. CDR3 nucleotides: TGTGCCAGCAGTGACCGGACAGGGTGGAATGAGCAGTTCTTC.